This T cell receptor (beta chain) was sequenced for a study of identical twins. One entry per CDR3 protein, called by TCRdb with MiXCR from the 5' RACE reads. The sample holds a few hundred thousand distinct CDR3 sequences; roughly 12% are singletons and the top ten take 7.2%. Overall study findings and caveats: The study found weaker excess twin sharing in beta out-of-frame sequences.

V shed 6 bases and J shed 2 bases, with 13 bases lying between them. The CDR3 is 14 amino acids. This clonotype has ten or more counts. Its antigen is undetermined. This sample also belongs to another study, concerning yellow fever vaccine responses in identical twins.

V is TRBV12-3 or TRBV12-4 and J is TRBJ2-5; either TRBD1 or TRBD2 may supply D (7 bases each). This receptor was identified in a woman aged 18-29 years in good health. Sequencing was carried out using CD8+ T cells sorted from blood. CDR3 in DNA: TGTGCCAGCAGCGGGGGGACAGAGCAAGAGACCCAGTACTTC. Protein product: CASSGGTEQETQYF.